Below are 27 T cell receptor beta chains sequenced from a single sample in a study of T cells in Graves' hyperthyroidism and ophthalmopathy (dated by TCRdb to the late 2010s). The library was built by means of multiplex PCR. TCRdb names Illumina HiSeq 2000 as the instrument used. The TCR beta CDR3 regions were amplified from the RNA transcripts. A first-round RT-PCR of the TCR CDR3 used the HTBI primer set with the Qiagen OneStep RT-PCR kit. The public reads were run again by TCRdb, first through fastp at Q25 and then through MiXCR, and only productive beta chains were kept. For every CDR3 protein sequence, its rows merge into one entry that carries the most common genes and DNA. The sample profile shows roughly 380,000 distinct CDR3 sequences; 13% of them were found once. The ten top clones hold around 20% of the sample. Sequenced input: blood. The receptors stem from a man between 25 and 39 years old with Graves' hyperthyroidism that later progressed to Graves' ophthalmopathy.

At least ten counts were recorded for this clonotype. CDR3 amino acids: CASRVGGTLSNQPQHF. CDR3 nucleotides: TGTGCCAGCAGAGTCGGCGGGACCCTGAGCAATCAGCCCCAGCATTTT. The chain links TRBV2 to TRBJ1-5, with D possibly being TRBD1 (5 bases). The germline V and J ends were trimmed by 6 bases and 1 base, with 16 bases remaining between them. Germline assignment: CDR1 SNHLY and CDR2 FYNNEI. The CDR3 loop spans 16 amino acids.

This clonotype has just a few counts. A much more abundant neighbour one base away suggests this may be a read error. The CDR3 does not end in the conserved phenylalanine or tryptophan, so this is likely a read error. The chain links TRBV20-1 to TRBJ2-7; D is possibly TRBD2 (5 bases). This CDR3 region has 15 residues. V was pared by 0 bases and J by 1 base, with 13 bases between. Germline CDR1 is DFQATT and CDR2 is SNEGSKA (reference sequence). The CDR3 nucleotides read TGCAGTGCTAGAGATCGGAGGTCGGATTCCTACGAGCAGTACTTA. This gives the protein CSARDRRSDSYEQYL.

This clonotype has ten or more counts. The chain is built from TRBV20-1 and TRBJ1-2; a possible D gene is TRBD1 (5 bases). The CDR3 length is 13 residues. Trimming shortened V by 0 bases and J by 8 bases, and 13 bases separated the two germline ends. Germline loops: CDR1 DFQATT, CDR2 SNEGSKA (reference sequence). The CDR3 sequence: CSAREDSAGGYTF. The CDR3 region has the DNA TGCAGTGCTAGAGAAGACAGTGCTGGCGGCTACACCTTC.

This clonotype was seen ten or more times. The rearrangement joins TRBV6-2 or TRBV6-3 to TRBJ1-5; 9 nucleotides match TRBD1. This CDR3 has 15 residues. V dropped 2 bases and J dropped 5; count of bases not matched to a gene: 4. Germline-derived CDR1 and CDR2 are MNHEY and SVGEGT. The CDR3 coding sequence is TGTGCCAGCAGTTACGGGACAGGGCCTTATCAGCCCCAGCATTTT. Translated, it gives CASSYGTGPYQPQHF.

There are a few counts of this clonotype. The chain is built from TRBV6-1 and TRBJ2-1; D is unresolved. V was clipped by 5 bases and J by 10 bases, with 15 bases between them. The CDR3 has 13 residues. Per the germline V gene, CDR1 is MNHNS and CDR2 is SASEGT. As DNA, the CDR3 is TGTGCCAGCAGTTACGGTTCGGCGGCCGAGCAGTTCTTC. Translation gives CASSYGSAAEQFF.

The chain recombines TRBV29-1 with TRBJ2-1; D remains ambiguous. The CDR3 is 8 residues long. CDR1 and CDR2 from the germline V gene are SQVTM and ANQGSEA. V lost 4 bases and J 10 bases, leaving 2 bases between the germline ends. CDR3 region: CSVGEQFF. In DNA form, the CDR3 reads TGCAGCGTTGGGGAGCAGTTCTTC.

This clonotype was seen ten or more times. The V gene is TRBV24-1, the J gene TRBJ2-1; a weak D match, TRBD1 (6 bases). The V end was cut by 0 bases, the J end by 0 bases, with 17 bases between. In germline, CDR1 is KGHDR, CDR2 SFDVKD. The CDR3 is made up of 19 amino acids. The CDR3 loop reads CATSDLGFEGRGSYNEQFF. CDR3 nucleotides: TGTGCCACCAGTGATTTGGGTTTCGAGGGCAGGGGCTCCTACAATGAGCAGTTCTTC.

This clonotype appeared many times. The chain has TRBV12-3 or TRBV12-4 and TRBJ1-6, with TRBD1 matching 7 bases. The CDR3 spans 14 residues. Trimming cost V 6 bases and J 7 bases; bases outside gene matches: 6. CDR3 DNA: TGTGCCAGCAGGTTGGGACAGTCAAATTCACCCCTCCACTTT. Its translation: CASRLGQSNSPLHF.

This clonotype was counted at least ten times. This rearrangement joins TRBV6-5 to TRBJ2-2; D not resolved. Trimming shortened V by 0 bases and J by 0 bases, and 8 bases separated the two germline ends. The CDR3 is 16 residues long. Germline V gives CDR1 MNHEY, CDR2 SVGAGI. As DNA, the CDR3 is TGTGCCAGCAGTTACTCGGGCAGAGCGAACACCGGGGAGCTGTTTTTT. Translation gives CASSYSGRANTGELFF.

This clonotype occurred a few times. This rearrangement joins TRBV7-2 to TRBJ1-4; D uncertain. V lost 0 bases and J lost 4, with 3 bases in between. In germline, CDR1 is SGHTA, CDR2 FQGNSA. The length of the CDR3 is 13 residues. Here the CDR3 DNA reads TGTGCCAGCAGCTTAGCTGATAATGAAAAACTGTTTTTT. It codes for CASSLADNEKLFF.

This clonotype was observed a few times. This chain joins TRBV6-1 and TRBJ2-2; a weak D match, TRBD1 (6 bases). Looked up from germline, CDR1 is MNHNS and CDR2 is SASEGT. The CDR3 runs 14 residues. Trimming took 6 bases from V and 4 from J, leaving 12 bases between them. DNA for the CDR3: TGTGCCAGCAGGGGTACAGGGTCCACCGGGGAGCTGTTTTTT. This codes for CASRGTGSTGELFF.

This clonotype was counted only a few times. V and J are TRBV18 and TRBJ2-1; TRBD1 is a possible D gene (5 bases). The germline V gene encodes CDR1 KGHSH and CDR2 LQKENI. Trimming stripped 1 base from V and 6 bases from J, with 10 bases between. CDR3 length equals 14 residues. The CDR3 sequence: CASSPLGEANEQFF. CDR3 bases: TGTGCCAGCTCACCACTAGGGGAAGCCAATGAGCAGTTCTTC.

The V gene is TRBV3-1, the J gene TRBJ2-3, with TRBD1 identical over 9 bases. J was trimmed by 0 bases and V by 0 bases; bases with no gene match: 1. CDR3 length equals 16 residues. Germline CDR1 and CDR2: LGHDT and YNNKEL (reference sequence). CDR3 residues: CASSQEGQGSTDTQYF. The CDR3 nucleotides are TGTGCCAGCAGCCAAGAGGGACAGGGTAGCACAGATACGCAGTATTTT.

This clonotype was seen many times. V and J are TRBV5-1 and TRBJ1-5, with 8 bases lining up with TRBD1. CDR3 size: 16 residues. Trimming cost V 4 bases and J 5 bases; bases outside gene matches: 11. Germline values: CDR1 SGHRS, CDR2 YFSETQ. The CDR3 region has the DNA TGCGCCAGCAGCCCGGGGACAGGCGGCTCATATCAGCCCCAGCATTTT. Translating gives CASSPGTGGSYQPQHF.

The chain links TRBV2 to TRBJ1-2, with 8 positions matching TRBD1. J gave up 4 bases and V 4 bases, and 5 bases lay outside the gene matches. CDR3 length: 14 amino acids. The germline V gene encodes CDR1 SNHLY and CDR2 FYNNEI. The CDR3 spells CASSAGTGFYGYTF. The CDR3 coding sequence is TGTGCCAGCAGTGCAGGGACAGGCTTCTATGGCTACACCTTC.

This sequence joins TRBV11-1 and TRBJ2-5, with 10 bases fitting TRBD1. The CDR3 runs 14 residues. Germline CDR1 SGHAT, CDR2 FQDESV (reference sequence). The trim removed 5 bases at V and 6 bases at J, leaving 6 bases unmatched. As DNA, the CDR3 is TGTGCCAGCAGCACGGGACAGGGGAGGCAGACCCAGTACTTC. Protein: CASSTGQGRQTQYF.

This sequence joins TRBV3-1 and TRBJ2-2; D remains ambiguous. The germline V and J ends were trimmed by 3 bases and 4 bases, with 6 bases remaining between them. There are 13 residues in the CDR3. Germline V lookup: CDR1 LGHDT, CDR2 YNNKEL (reference sequence). The CDR3 reads CASSHGTTGELFF. DNA for the CDR3: TGTGCCAGCAGCCATGGAACCACCGGGGAGCTGTTTTTT.

There are many counts of this clonotype. J is TRBJ2-5 and V is TRBV12-3 or TRBV12-4; 13 nucleotides agree with TRBD2. V shed 3 bases, J shed 1 base, and the junction held 5 bases outside the gene matches. CDR3 length equals 17 residues. The CDR3, as DNA: TGTGCCAGCAGTTTTGGGACTAGCGGGGACCTCCAAGAGACCCAGTACTTC. The encoded protein is CASSFGTSGDLQETQYF.

This clonotype was seen only a few times. CDR3 in DNA: TGTGCCAGCAGTTACCCAGGACTAGAGACAAACATTCAGTACTTC. Protein sequence: CASSYPGLETNIQYF. The gene calls are TRBV6-2 or TRBV6-3 and TRBJ2-4; 7 bases agree with TRBD2. CDR3 size: 15 residues. CDR1 is MNHEY, CDR2 SVGEGT, per germline. After removal of 2 bases from V and 6 bases from J, the junction contained 7 bases not matched to a gene.

This clonotype showed up just a few times. This chain uses TRBV7-9 with TRBJ2-7, with D possibly being TRBD1 (5 bases). CDR1 is SEHNR, CDR2 FQNEAQ, per germline (reference sequence). V was clipped by 4 bases and J by 0 bases, with 10 bases between them. The CDR3 loop spans 14 amino acids. CDR3: CASSSQTASYEQYF. In DNA form, the CDR3 reads TGTGCCAGCAGCTCTCAGACAGCCTCCTACGAGCAGTACTTC.

The chain carries TRBV27 and TRBJ2-4, with D perhaps matching TRBD2 (6 bases). This CDR3 contains 17 residues. The ends were cut back, 3 bases at V and 1 base at J, with 16 bases in the middle. Germline lookup yields CDR1 MNHEY and CDR2 SMNVEV (reference sequence). The CDR3, as DNA: TGTGCCAGCAGTTTTTCCCGGGGGATGGGGGCCAAAAACATTCAGTACTTC. Its protein is CASSFSRGMGAKNIQYF.

This clonotype came up a few times. The J gene is TRBJ1-1, the V gene TRBV4-1; the match to TRBD1 covers 9 bases. J lost 1 base, V lost 3 bases, and 3 bases had no gene match. This CDR3 has 15 amino acids. Germline values: CDR1 MGHRA, CDR2 YSYEKL. The CDR3 DNA is TGCGCCAGCAGCCACGGGACAGGGCGGAACACTGAAGCTTTCTTT. Its protein is CASSHGTGRNTEAFF.

In its sample, this clonotype was seen many times. The chain is built from TRBV7-2 and TRBJ1-5; weak D call: TRBD1 (6 bases). Germline loops: CDR1 SGHTA, CDR2 FQGNSA. V lost 5 bases and J lost 8, with 16 bases in between. The CDR3 has 14 amino acids. CDR3 protein: CASSSITRGEPQHF. CDR3 nucleotides: TGTGCCAGCAGCAGTATAACCAGGGGTGAGCCCCAGCATTTT.

The sample holds many counts of this clonotype. The gene calls are TRBV13 and TRBJ2-3, with D unresolved. The CDR3 has 14 amino acids. CDR1 and CDR2 (germline): PRHDT, FYEKMQ (reference sequence). V was pared by 0 bases and J by 1 base, with 5 bases between. The CDR3 DNA sequence: TGTGCCAGCAGCTTAGGATCTCGCACAGATACGCAGTATTTT. Its translation: CASSLGSRTDTQYF. The whole variable domain, filled in from reference TRBV13 and TRBJ2-3, reads AAGVIQSPRHLIKEKRETATLKCYPIPRHDTVYWYQQGPGQDPQFLISFYEKMQSDKGSIPDRFSAQQFSDYHSELNMSSLELGDSALYFCASSLGSRTDTQYFGPGTRLTVL.

This clonotype was recorded many times. As DNA, the CDR3 is TGTGCCTGGATTGAAGCGGGGACCCAGTACTTC. This sequence encodes CAWIEAGTQYF. The chain links TRBV30 to TRBJ2-5; D perhaps matches TRBD2 (6 bases). Germline V gene lookup returns CDR1 GTSNPN and CDR2 SVGIG (reference sequence). The CDR3 runs 11 residues. The ends were cut back, 4 bases at V and 7 bases at J, with 10 bases in the middle.

The sample holds a few counts of this clonotype. The chain combines TRBV30 with TRBJ1-3; no clear D. CDR1 and CDR2 (germline): GTSNPN, SVGIG (reference sequence). CDR3 length: 13 amino acids. Trimming removed 0 bases from V and 4 bases from J, with 7 bases in between. CDR3 residues: CAWSVVPGNTIYF. The CDR3 DNA follows: TGTGCCTGGAGTGTAGTCCCCGGAAACACCATATATTTT.

Of note for this clonotype: The junction and the germline gene differ at one end; a read error may be behind it. The chain recombines TRBV2 with TRBJ2-2; either TRBD1 or TRBD2 may fit D (5 bases each). The germline CDR1 and CDR2 sequences are SNHLY and FYNNEI. The CDR3 extends over 17 amino acids. The CDR3 DNA follows: TGTGCCAGCAGTGAGGGTAGCGAGGGGTCAAACACCGGGGAACTGTTTTTT. It specifies CASSEGSEGSNTGELFF. The full variable domain, with the rest looked up from reference TRBV2 and TRBJ2-2, is EPEVTQTPSHQVTQMGQEVILRCVPISNHLYFYWYRQILGQKVEFLVSFYNNEISEKSEIFDDQFSVERPDGSNFTLKIRSTKLEDSAMYFCASSEGSEGSNTGELFFGEGSRLTVL.